The clone carrying this TCR beta chain occurred many times. What it recognizes is unknown. The authors obtained over 170 million TCR-beta sequences from 15-18 subjects per sequencing run. TCRdb passed the 5' RACE reads through MiXCR, listing each CDR3 protein once. The sample contains around 33,000 distinct CDR3 sequences, 6% to 8.5% of which appear only once. The source of the sample is a study of neurological immune-mediated disorders. Overall study results and limits: None of the CDR3 amino acid sequences in expanded clones turned up in more than one subject, which points to private repertoires in all groups. HTLV-1-associated myelopathy led in TCR clonal expansion, while multiple sclerosis ranked lowest, below healthy controls.

V dropped 4 bases and J dropped 2 bases, with 8 bases sitting between them. CDR1 is SQVTM, CDR2 ANQGSEA, per germline. This CDR3 has 12 residues. The unsorted libraries were produced from 2 million PBMCs held at -80 C. This receptor was taken from a woman aged 40-49 years in good health. Sequencing input: PBMCs. The chain has TRBV29-1 and TRBJ1-2; D possibly corresponds to TRBD1 (5 bases). This chain's CDR3 is CSVVDTNYGYTF. DNA of the CDR3: TGCAGCGTTGTGGACACAAACTATGGCTACACCTTC.